This T cell receptor beta chain is from a study of CD8 T cells in Susac syndrome. TCR beta sequencing was performed on blood CD8+ and CD4+ T cells. Bulk CD8+ and CD4+ cells came from magnetic negative isolation; CD8+ TEMRA by FACS. CDR1 is DFQATT and CDR2 is SNEGSKA in the germline V gene (reference sequence). The V and J ends lost 5 bases and 2 bases respectively, with 11 bases between them. CDR3 length: 13 residues. With random hexamers, 0.5 to 1 ug RNA was reverse transcribed. TCR beta CDR3 was amplified by immunoSEQ multiplex PCR. This amplification extended across 54 Vbeta and 13 Jbeta segments. MiXCR was run by TCRdb on the immunoSEQ multiplex PCR reads, yielding one entry per CDR3 protein. Of roughly 120,000 distinct CDR3 sequences listed, 85% to 95% are singletons.

Material: CD4+ T cells from PBMCs. The J gene is TRBJ2-3, the V gene TRBV20-1; D tentatively fits TRBD1 or TRBD2 (5 bases each). The sequence was collected from a human donor in good health. The CDR3 reads CSAQGTYTDTQYF. The CDR3 region has the DNA TGCAGTGCTCAAGGGACCTACACAGATACGCAGTATTTT.